The source of this T cell receptor beta chain is a study of cytomegalovirus exposure and HLA in healthy donors. Study results and caveats: In a later analysis, specific HLA alleles were associated with about 18,000 TCR beta sequences at a 0.05 false discovery rate. Researchers counted 164 TCR beta chains as cytomegalovirus-associated. The number of N-insertions in an Asian-associated ancestry cluster was reportedly below the 666-donor mean in a later analysis. TCR beta V- and J-gene trimming, according to a later analysis, was linked to a missense DCLRE1C variant.

Amplification used 60 Vbeta primers and 13 Jbeta primers. The repertoire was sequenced with immunoSEQ multiplex PCR; TCRdb's copy has only in-frame clones and lacks some. The profile shows roughly 120,000 clones, over 75% of them singletons. This clone was seen once. Its specificity is not known. Per germline, CDR1 GTSNPN and CDR2 SVGIG (reference sequence). Trimming pared 2 bases from V and 5 bases from J, leaving 12 bases between. The CDR3 sequence is 13 residues long. The genes are TRBV30 and TRBJ1-2; possibly TRBD1 for D (6 bases). The source of this sequence is a man aged 18 to 35 in good health and CMV-seropositive. Material: PBMCs. The CDR3 DNA is TGTGCCTGGAGTACGGGGGGCACTTATGGCTACACCTTC. It yields the protein CAWSTGGTYGYTF.